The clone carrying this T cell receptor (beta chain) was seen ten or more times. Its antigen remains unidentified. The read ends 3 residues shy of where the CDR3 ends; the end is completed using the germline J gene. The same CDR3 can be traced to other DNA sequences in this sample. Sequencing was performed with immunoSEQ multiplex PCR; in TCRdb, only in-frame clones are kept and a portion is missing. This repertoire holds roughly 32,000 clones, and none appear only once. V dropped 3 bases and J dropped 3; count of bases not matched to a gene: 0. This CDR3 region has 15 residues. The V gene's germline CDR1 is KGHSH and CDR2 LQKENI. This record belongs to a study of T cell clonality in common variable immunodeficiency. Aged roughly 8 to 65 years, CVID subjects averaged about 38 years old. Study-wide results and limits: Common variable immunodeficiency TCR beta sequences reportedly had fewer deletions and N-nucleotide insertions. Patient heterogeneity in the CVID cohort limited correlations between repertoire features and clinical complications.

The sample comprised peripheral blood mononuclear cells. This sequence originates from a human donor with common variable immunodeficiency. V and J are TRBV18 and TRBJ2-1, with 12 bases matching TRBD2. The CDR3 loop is CASSPGLAGYNEQFF. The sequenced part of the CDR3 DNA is TGTGCCAGCTCACCGGGACTAGCGGGCTACAATGAG.